These 29 T cell receptor beta chains share one sample of origin, sequenced in a study of blood T cell repertoires in COVID-19. Here immunoSEQ multiplex PCR was the method, and the copy in TCRdb shows in-frame clones only, minus some. The sample consists of roughly 150,000 clones, about 83% of them appearing once. Specimen: peripheral blood. The receptors come from a woman of 80 years or more with acute or convalescent COVID-19.

The CDR3 sequence: CASSRLRGQGDGYTF. The CDR3 nucleotides read TGTGCCAGCAGCCGACTTCGTGGACAGGGGGATGGCTACACCTTC. V usage is TRBV3-1 (or the pseudogene TRBV3-2) and J usage is TRBJ1-2, with 10 bases fitting TRBD1. The trim removed 4 bases at V and 6 bases at J, leaving 8 bases unmatched. Germline values: CDR1 LGHDT, CDR2 YNNKEL (reference sequence). The length of the CDR3 is 15 residues.

The chain is built from TRBV18 and TRBJ1-5, with a tentative D call TRBD1 (5 bases). This CDR3 region has 16 residues. The germline V gene has CDR1 KGHSH and CDR2 LQKENI. The ends were cut back, 5 bases at V and 5 bases at J, with 19 bases in the middle. CDR3 nucleotides: TGTGCCAGCTCAACCCCCTCCGGGACGGGGGATCAGCCCCAGCATTTT. Translation gives CASSTPSGTGDQPQHF.

The genes are TRBV7-9 and TRBJ1-3; D is unclear. V gave up 5 bases and J gave up 4 bases, with 9 bases separating them. The CDR3 spans 13 residues. Germline loops: CDR1 SEHNR, CDR2 FQNEAQ (reference sequence). In nucleotides, the CDR3 is TGTGCCAGCAGCCCCCTCGGGGGAAACACCATATATTTT. Its translation: CASSPLGGNTIYF. Filled out from reference TRBV7-9 and TRBJ1-3, the complete variable domain reads DTGVSQNPRHKITKRGQNVTFRCDPISEHNRLYWYRQTLGQGPEFLTYFQNEAQLEKSRLLSDRFSAERPKGSFSTLEIQRTEQGDSAMYLCASSPLGGNTIYFGEGSWLTVV.

A few counts support this clone. This rearrangement joins TRBV4-1 to TRBJ2-7, with TRBD1 matching over 8 bases. CDR1 and CDR2 from the germline V gene are MGHRA and YSYEKL. V lost 1 base, J lost 4 bases, and 6 bases stayed unmatched. The CDR3 runs to 15 residues. The CDR3 loop is CASSQVWTGQYEQYF. In DNA form, the CDR3 reads TGCGCCAGCAGCCAAGTCTGGACAGGGCAATACGAGCAGTACTTC.

The chain carries TRBV28 and TRBJ1-1, with TRBD1 as a possible D gene (5 bases). In germline, CDR1 is MDHEN, CDR2 SYDVKM. This CDR3 has 13 amino acids. Trimming shortened V by 3 bases and J by 6 bases, and 11 bases separated the two germline ends. This CDR3 is CASSFLRGSEAFF. Here the CDR3 DNA reads TGTGCCAGCAGTTTTTTAAGGGGATCTGAAGCTTTCTTT.

The V gene is TRBV10-3, the J gene TRBJ1-1, with 8 positions matching TRBD1. V was pared by 4 bases and J by 4 bases, with 5 bases of the junction left unmatched. The CDR3 loop spans 14 amino acids. CDR1 and CDR2 (germline): ENHRY, SYGVKD. This chain's CDR3 is CAISGPTGVTEAFF. The CDR3 nucleotides are TGTGCCATCAGTGGTCCGACAGGGGTCACTGAAGCTTTCTTT.

J is TRBJ1-4 and V is TRBV12-3 or TRBV12-4, with 9 bases lining up with TRBD1. This CDR3 region has 13 residues. V dropped 6 bases and J dropped 10; count of bases not matched to a gene: 6. The CDR3 DNA reads as TGTGCCAGCAGGTTGTCGGGACAGGGAAAACTGTTTTTT. Translation gives CASRLSGQGKLFF.

V is TRBV19 and J is TRBJ2-7, with 9 nucleotides matching TRBD1. V was pared by 9 bases and J by 4 bases, with 10 bases of the junction left unmatched. CDR3 length: 14 amino acids. Germline V gene lookup returns CDR1 LNHDA and CDR2 SQIVND (reference sequence). The DNA for the CDR3 is TGTGCCAGCTCCGACAGGGGGTTCTGGTACGAGCAGTACTTC. Encoded protein: CASSDRGFWYEQYF.

The sample holds one count of this clone. The chain employs TRBV7-3 and TRBJ2-6; D is ambiguous. The CDR3 runs 14 residues. V lost 5 bases, J lost 0 bases, and 5 bases lay in between. Germline CDR1 and CDR2: SGHTA and FQGTGA. The CDR3 loop reads CASSAVSGANVLTF. The CDR3 DNA is TGTGCCAGCAGCGCGGTCTCTGGGGCCAACGTCCTGACTTTC.

The chain uses TRBV14 and TRBJ1-1; 8 bases line up with TRBD1. The CDR3 totals 14 residues. CDR1 is SGHDN, CDR2 FVKESK, per germline. J lost 3 bases, V lost 4 bases, and 4 bases had no gene match. The CDR3 bases are TGTGCCAGCAGCCCTCAGGGGGCCTACACTGAAGCTTTCTTT. Its translation: CASSPQGAYTEAFF.

The chain employs TRBV12-3 or TRBV12-4 and TRBJ1-2; D is ambiguous. V was pared by 6 bases and J by 7 bases, with 12 bases between. The length of the CDR3 is 12 residues. The CDR3 DNA reads as TGTGCCAGCAGCGGGAACAAGGCTGGCTACACCTTC. This translates into CASSGNKAGYTF.

The J gene is TRBJ1-2, the V gene TRBV24-1; 7 nucleotides align to TRBD1. The CDR3 totals 16 residues. Trimming took 4 bases from V and 7 from J; bases not matched to a gene: 14. Germline-derived CDR1 and CDR2 are KGHDR and SFDVKD. The CDR3 here is CATSDPLKTGVRGYTF. The CDR3 bases are TGTGCCACCAGTGACCCACTAAAAACAGGGGTTCGTGGCTACACCTTC.

This chain connects TRBV30 to TRBJ2-7, with TRBD2 identical over 10 bases. Germline V gene sequence: CDR1 GTSNPN, CDR2 SVGIG (reference sequence). The CDR3 contains 14 residues. V trimming: 4 bases; J trimming: 4 bases; junction bases outside the gene matches: 7. CDR3: CAWTSASGGYEQYF. The CDR3 nucleotides are TGTGCCTGGACCTCGGCTAGCGGGGGATACGAGCAGTACTTC. Drawing the rest from reference TRBV30 and TRBJ2-7, the complete variable domain is SQTIHQWPATLVQPVGSPLSLECTVEGTSNPNLYWYRQAAGRGLQLLFYSVGIGQISSEVPQNLSASRPQDRQFILSSKKLLLSDSGFYLCAWTSASGGYEQYFGPGTRLTVT.

CDR3 region: CASSFRTNSPLHF. As DNA, the CDR3 is TGTGCCAGCAGTTTCAGAACTAATTCACCCCTCCACTTT. The rearrangement uses TRBV6-5 and TRBJ1-6; D call uncertain. The V end was cut by 4 bases, the J end by 6 bases, with 7 bases between. Germline V lookup: CDR1 MNHEY, CDR2 SVGAGI. The CDR3 extends over 13 amino acids.

The table lists this clone with many counts. The rearrangement links TRBV4-1 to TRBJ2-5; TRBD1 is a possible D gene (6 bases). Trimming removed 3 bases at V and 5 bases at J, with 10 bases between. Germline CDR1 MGHRA, CDR2 YSYEKL. The CDR3 covers 13 residues. In nucleotides, the CDR3 is TGCGCCAGCAGCCAGGGGGCGCTGGAGACCCAGTACTTC. Its translation: CASSQGALETQYF.

J is TRBJ2-1 and V is TRBV27; 15 bases fit TRBD2. The germline V gene has CDR1 MNHEY and CDR2 SMNVEV (reference sequence). The length of the CDR3 is 19 residues. J was trimmed by 8 bases and V by 4 bases; bases with no gene match: 15. DNA for the CDR3: TGTGCCAGCAGTTCGGGACTAGCGGGAGGCCCTATGGGTGGGTATGAGCAGTTCTTC. Amino acids: CASSSGLAGGPMGGYEQFF.

The chain is built from TRBV19 and TRBJ1-5, with 7 bases fitting TRBD1. The germline V gene encodes CDR1 LNHDA and CDR2 SQIVND (reference sequence). Germline trimming cut 3 bases from V and 4 bases from J; bases unmatched to any gene: 12. CDR3 length equals 17 residues. CDR3 sequence: CASSMGWSGGGNQPQHF. The CDR3 DNA follows: TGTGCCAGTAGTATGGGGTGGTCAGGGGGTGGTAATCAGCCCCAGCATTTT.

V and J are TRBV19 and TRBJ1-5; the match to TRBD1 covers 11 bases. V was clipped by 3 bases and J by 11 bases; unmatched bases: 6. The CDR3 sequence is 14 residues long. Germline assignment: CDR1 LNHDA and CDR2 SQIVND (reference sequence). The DNA for the CDR3 is TGTGCCAGTAGTATGGACAGGGGGCATGAGGCCCAGCATTTT. This codes for CASSMDRGHEAQHF.

The gene calls are TRBV7-9 and TRBJ2-4; tentatively, D is TRBD1 (6 bases). Looked up from germline, CDR1 is SEHNR and CDR2 is FQNEAQ (reference sequence). Trimming removed 5 bases at V and 0 bases at J, with 14 bases between. This CDR3 comprises 16 residues. This chain's CDR3 is CASSHKTGLAKNIQYF. The CDR3 DNA sequence: TGTGCCAGCAGCCACAAAACAGGGTTAGCCAAAAACATTCAGTACTTC.

This chain connects TRBV6-5 to TRBJ1-3; 8 nucleotides match TRBD1. CDR1 and CDR2 (germline): MNHEY, SVGAGI. The CDR3 is 15 amino acids. With V trimmed by 4 bases and J by 2 bases, 4 bases remained unmatched. The CDR3 spells CASSFQGAPGNTIYF. CDR3 in DNA: TGTGCCAGCAGTTTCCAGGGGGCGCCTGGAAACACCATATATTTT.

The gene calls are TRBV10-2 and TRBJ1-6; D gene unclear. The CDR3 length is 13 residues. V was clipped by 2 bases and J by 11 bases, with 10 bases between them. Per the germline V gene, CDR1 is WSHSY and CDR2 is SAAADI. The CDR3 reads CASSEGGATPLHF. In nucleotides, the CDR3 is TGCGCCAGCAGTGAGGGTGGAGCGACACCCCTCCACTTT.

This chain links TRBV5-4 with TRBJ1-2; TRBD1 might be the D (5 bases). The V end was cut by 5 bases, the J end by 3 bases, with 20 bases between. This CDR3 region has 16 residues. CDR1 is SGHNT, CDR2 YYREEE, per germline (reference sequence). The CDR3 bases are TGTGCCAGCAGACCAGGACAAGGTCGGGCCTACTATGGCTACACCTTC. Protein sequence: CASRPGQGRAYYGYTF.

This clone was recorded once. This chain connects TRBV18 to TRBJ1-6, with 7 positions matching TRBD1. J was trimmed by 5 bases and V by 2 bases; bases with no gene match: 0. The CDR3 is 14 amino acids. CDR1 is KGHSH, CDR2 LQKENI, per germline. The CDR3 DNA reads as TGTGCCAGCTCACCAACAGGGGATAATTCACCCCTCCACTTT. This codes for CASSPTGDNSPLHF.

This clone has just one count. The chain employs TRBV11-2 and TRBJ1-1; 10 bases line up with TRBD1. The V gene's germline CDR1 is SGHAT and CDR2 FQNNGV. V was pared by 5 bases and J by 2 bases, with 5 bases of the junction left unmatched. The CDR3 has 15 residues. For the CDR3, the DNA is TGTGCCAGCAGCGCCCGACAGGGGGCAAACACTGAAGCTTTCTTT. This sequence encodes CASSARQGANTEAFF. Together with reference TRBV11-2 and TRBJ1-1, the CDR3 gives the full variable domain: EAGVAQSPRYKIIEKRQSVAFWCNPISGHATLYWYQQILGQGPKLLIQFQNNGVVDDSQLPKDRFSAERLKGVDSTLKIQPAKLEDSAVYLCASSARQGANTEAFFGQGTRLTVV.

This rearrangement joins TRBV13 to TRBJ2-5, with D maybe TRBD2 (7 bases). CDR1 is PRHDT, CDR2 FYEKMQ, per germline (reference sequence). This CDR3 is 14 amino acids long. V lost 7 bases and J 7 bases, leaving 19 bases between the germline ends. The CDR3, as DNA: TGTGCCAGCAACAATAAGGCGGGGGCTGGGACCCAGTACTTC. It yields the protein CASNNKAGAGTQYF. The complete variable domain, with remaining parts taken from reference TRBV13 and TRBJ2-5, reads AAGVIQSPRHLIKEKRETATLKCYPIPRHDTVYWYQQGPGQDPQFLISFYEKMQSDKGSIPDRFSAQQFSDYHSELNMSSLELGDSALYFCASNNKAGAGTQYFGPGTRLLVL.

The V and J genes are TRBV5-1 and TRBJ1-1; D remains ambiguous. The length of the CDR3 is 13 residues. V dropped 1 base and J dropped 1 base, with 5 bases sitting between them. The germline V gene encodes CDR1 SGHRS and CDR2 YFSETQ. The CDR3 region has the DNA TGCGCCAGCAGCTTGTATTCGAACACTGAAGCTTTCTTT. Translated, it gives CASSLYSNTEAFF.

This clone appeared a single time. The chain links TRBV5-6 to TRBJ1-2; tentatively, D is TRBD1 (6 bases). The V gene lost 2 bases and the J gene lost 8 bases, with 16 bases spanning the gap. This CDR3 is 14 amino acids long. The germline gives CDR1 SGHDT, CDR2 YYEEEE. The CDR3 coding sequence is TGTGCCAGCAGCTTACAGGGATCTCAGGGAGGCTACACCTTC. Protein product: CASSLQGSQGGYTF.

The CDR3 loop reads CASSGDGQTGELFF. The DNA of the CDR3 is TGTGCCAGCAGCGGGGATGGACAGACCGGGGAGCTGTTTTTT. This rearrangement joins TRBV7-3 to TRBJ2-2; possibly TRBD1 for D (6 bases). The CDR3 spans 14 residues. Trimming shortened V by 5 bases and J by 5 bases, and 12 bases separated the two germline ends. Germline V gives CDR1 SGHTA, CDR2 FQGTGA.

The chain employs TRBV3-1 (or the pseudogene TRBV3-2) and TRBJ2-5; D might be TRBD1 (6 bases). The CDR3 is made up of 14 amino acids. Germline CDR1 and CDR2: LGHDT and YNNKEL (reference sequence). The ends were cut back, 2 bases at V and 1 base at J, with 8 bases in the middle. CDR3 nucleotide sequence: TGTGCCAGCAGCCAAACACAGGGCCAAGAGACCCAGTACTTC. Residues: CASSQTQGQETQYF.